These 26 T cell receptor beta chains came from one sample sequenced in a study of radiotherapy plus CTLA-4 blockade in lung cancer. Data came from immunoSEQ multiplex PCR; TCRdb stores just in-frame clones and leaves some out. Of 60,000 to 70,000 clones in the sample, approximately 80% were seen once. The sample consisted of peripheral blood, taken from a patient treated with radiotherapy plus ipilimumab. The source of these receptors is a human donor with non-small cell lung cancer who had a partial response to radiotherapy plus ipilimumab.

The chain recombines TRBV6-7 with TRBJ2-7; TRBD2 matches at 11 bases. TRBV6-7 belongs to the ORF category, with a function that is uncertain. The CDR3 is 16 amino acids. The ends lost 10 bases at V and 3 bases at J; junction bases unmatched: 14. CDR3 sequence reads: CATTVGGTSGVYEQYF. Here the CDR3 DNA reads TGTGCCACCACCGTGGGCGGGACTAGCGGAGTCTACGAGCAGTACTTC.

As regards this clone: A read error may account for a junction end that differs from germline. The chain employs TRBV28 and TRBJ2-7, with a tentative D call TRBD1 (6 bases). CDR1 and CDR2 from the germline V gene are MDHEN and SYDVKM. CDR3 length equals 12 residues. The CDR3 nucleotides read TGTGCCAGCACCGTCCCGGGACATCGCTTGAACTTC. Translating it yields CASTVPGHRLNF.

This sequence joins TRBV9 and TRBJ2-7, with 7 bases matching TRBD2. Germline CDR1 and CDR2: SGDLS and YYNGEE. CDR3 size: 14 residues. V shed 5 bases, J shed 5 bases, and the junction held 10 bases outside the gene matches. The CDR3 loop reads CASRNKRDFHEQYF. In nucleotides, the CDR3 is TGTGCCAGCAGAAATAAGCGGGATTTCCACGAGCAGTACTTC. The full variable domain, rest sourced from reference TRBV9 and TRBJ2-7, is DSGVTQTPKHLITATGQRVTLRCSPRSGDLSVYWYQQSLDQGLQFLIQYYNGEERAKGNILERFSAQQFPDLHSELNLSSLELGDSALYFCASRNKRDFHEQYFGPGTRLTVT.

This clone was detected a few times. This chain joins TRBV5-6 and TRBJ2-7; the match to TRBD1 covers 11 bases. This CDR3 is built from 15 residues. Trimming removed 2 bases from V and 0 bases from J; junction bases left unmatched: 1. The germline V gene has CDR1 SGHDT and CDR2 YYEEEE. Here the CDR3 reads CASSFGQGASYEQYF. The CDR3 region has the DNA TGTGCCAGCAGCTTCGGACAGGGGGCCTCCTACGAGCAGTACTTC.

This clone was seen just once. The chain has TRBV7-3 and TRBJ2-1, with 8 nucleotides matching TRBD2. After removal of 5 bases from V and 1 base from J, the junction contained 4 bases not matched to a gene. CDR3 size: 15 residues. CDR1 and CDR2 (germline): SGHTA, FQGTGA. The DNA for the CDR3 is TGTGCCAGCAGCCCGACTAGCGCTTCCTACAATGAGCAGTTCTTC. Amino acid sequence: CASSPTSASYNEQFF.

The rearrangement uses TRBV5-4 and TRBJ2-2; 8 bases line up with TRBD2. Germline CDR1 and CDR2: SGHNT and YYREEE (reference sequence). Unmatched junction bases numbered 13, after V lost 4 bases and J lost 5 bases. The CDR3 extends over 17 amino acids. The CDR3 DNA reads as TGTGCCAGCAGCCACCGGTCGGGGAGCGGGAGAACCGGGGAGCTGTTTTTT. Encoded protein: CASSHRSGSGRTGELFF.

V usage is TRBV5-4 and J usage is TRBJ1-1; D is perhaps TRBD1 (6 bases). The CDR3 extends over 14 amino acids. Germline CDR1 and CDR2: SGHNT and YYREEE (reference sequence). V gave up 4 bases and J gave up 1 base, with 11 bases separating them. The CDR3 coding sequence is TGTGCCAGCAGCGGGGACATGCAGAACACTGAAGCTTTCTTT. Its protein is CASSGDMQNTEAFF.

CDR3 sequence reads: CASSLVGPHTEAFF. The CDR3 DNA follows: TGTGCCAGCAGCTTAGTGGGGCCTCACACTGAAGCTTTCTTT. This rearrangement joins TRBV7-2 to TRBJ1-1; the D gene is possibly TRBD1 (5 bases). Germline CDR1 SGHTA, CDR2 FQGNSA. Trimming took 1 base from V and 3 from J, leaving 9 bases between them. CDR3 length: 14 residues.

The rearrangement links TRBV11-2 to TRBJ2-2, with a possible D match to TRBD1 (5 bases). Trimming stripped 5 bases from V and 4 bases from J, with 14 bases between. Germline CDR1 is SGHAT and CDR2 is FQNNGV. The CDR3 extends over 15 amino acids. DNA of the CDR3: TGTGCCAGCAGCCCCCCAGGGTTCGGCACCGGGGAGCTGTTTTTT. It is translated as CASSPPGFGTGELFF.

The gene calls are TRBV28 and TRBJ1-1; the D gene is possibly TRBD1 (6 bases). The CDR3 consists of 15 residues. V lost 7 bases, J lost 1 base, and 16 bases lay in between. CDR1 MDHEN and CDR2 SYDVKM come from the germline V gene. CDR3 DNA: TGTGCCAGCATCCCAGGGGTCCGATCGAACACTGAAGCTTTCTTT. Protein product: CASIPGVRSNTEAFF. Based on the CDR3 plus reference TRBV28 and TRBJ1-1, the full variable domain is DVKVTQSSRYLVKRTGEKVFLECVQDMDHENMFWYRQDPGLGLRLIYFSYDVKMKEKGDIPEGYSVSREKKERFSLILESASTNQTSMYLCASIPGVRSNTEAFFGQGTRLTVV.

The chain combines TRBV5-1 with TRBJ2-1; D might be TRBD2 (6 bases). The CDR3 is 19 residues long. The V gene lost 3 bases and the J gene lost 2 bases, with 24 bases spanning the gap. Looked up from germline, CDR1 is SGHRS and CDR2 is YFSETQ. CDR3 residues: CASSSQNPAGQGPYNEQFF. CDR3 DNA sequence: TGCGCCAGCAGCTCCCAAAATCCTGCGGGGCAGGGCCCCTACAATGAGCAGTTCTTC.

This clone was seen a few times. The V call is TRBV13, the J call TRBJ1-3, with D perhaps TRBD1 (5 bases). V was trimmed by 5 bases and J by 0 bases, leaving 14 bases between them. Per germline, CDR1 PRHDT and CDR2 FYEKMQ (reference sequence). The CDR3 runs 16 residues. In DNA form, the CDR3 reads TGTGCCAGCAGCAGGCGACAGAGCCTCTCTGGAAACACCATATATTTT. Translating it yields CASSRRQSLSGNTIYF.

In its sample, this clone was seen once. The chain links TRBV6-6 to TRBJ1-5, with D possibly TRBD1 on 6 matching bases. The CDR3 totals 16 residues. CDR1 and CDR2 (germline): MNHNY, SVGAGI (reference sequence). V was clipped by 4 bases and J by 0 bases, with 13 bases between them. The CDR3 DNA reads TGTGCCAGCAGTTGGGGACACACAGATAGCAATCAGCCCCAGCATTTT. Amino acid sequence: CASSWGHTDSNQPQHF.

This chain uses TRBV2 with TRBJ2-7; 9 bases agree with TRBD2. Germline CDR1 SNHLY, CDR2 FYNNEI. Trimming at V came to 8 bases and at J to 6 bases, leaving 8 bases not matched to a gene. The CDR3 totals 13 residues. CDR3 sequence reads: CASYRVAGAEQYF. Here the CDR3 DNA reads TGTGCCAGCTACAGGGTAGCGGGAGCCGAGCAGTACTTC.

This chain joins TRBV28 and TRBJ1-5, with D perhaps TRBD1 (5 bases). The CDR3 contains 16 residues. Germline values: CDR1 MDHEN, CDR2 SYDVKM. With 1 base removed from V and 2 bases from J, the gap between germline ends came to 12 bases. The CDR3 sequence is CASSLFWGEGNQPQHF. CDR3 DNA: TGTGCCAGCAGTTTATTTTGGGGGGAGGGCAATCAGCCCCAGCATTTT.

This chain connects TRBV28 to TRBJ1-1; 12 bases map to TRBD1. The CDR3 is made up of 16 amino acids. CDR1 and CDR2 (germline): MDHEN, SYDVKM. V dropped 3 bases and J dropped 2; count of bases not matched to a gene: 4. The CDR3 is CASSFGTGGVNTEAFF. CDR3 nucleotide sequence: TGTGCCAGCAGTTTCGGGACAGGGGGCGTCAACACTGAAGCTTTCTTT.

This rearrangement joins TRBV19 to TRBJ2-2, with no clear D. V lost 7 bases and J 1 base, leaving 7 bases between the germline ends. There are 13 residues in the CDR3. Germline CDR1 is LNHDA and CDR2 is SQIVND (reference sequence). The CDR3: CASTNLNTGELFF. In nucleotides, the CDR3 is TGTGCCAGTACTAATCTGAACACCGGGGAGCTGTTTTTT.

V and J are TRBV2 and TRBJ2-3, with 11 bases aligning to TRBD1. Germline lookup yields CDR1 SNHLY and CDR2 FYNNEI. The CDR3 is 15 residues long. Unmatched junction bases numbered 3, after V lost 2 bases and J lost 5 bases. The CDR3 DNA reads TGTGCCAGCAGTGAAATGGGACAGGGGGGAGATACGCAGTATTTT. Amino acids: CASSEMGQGGDTQYF. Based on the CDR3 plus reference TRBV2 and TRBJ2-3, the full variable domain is EPEVTQTPSHQVTQMGQEVILRCVPISNHLYFYWYRQILGQKVEFLVSFYNNEISEKSEIFDDQFSVERPDGSNFTLKIRSTKLEDSAMYFCASSEMGQGGDTQYFGPGTRLTVL.

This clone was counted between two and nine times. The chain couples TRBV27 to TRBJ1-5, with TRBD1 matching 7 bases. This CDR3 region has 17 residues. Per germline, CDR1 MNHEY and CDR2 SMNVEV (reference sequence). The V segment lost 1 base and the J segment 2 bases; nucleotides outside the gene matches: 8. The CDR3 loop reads CASSLYGGGSGNQPQHF. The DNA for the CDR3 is TGTGCCAGCAGTTTATACGGAGGGGGCTCGGGCAATCAGCCCCAGCATTTT.

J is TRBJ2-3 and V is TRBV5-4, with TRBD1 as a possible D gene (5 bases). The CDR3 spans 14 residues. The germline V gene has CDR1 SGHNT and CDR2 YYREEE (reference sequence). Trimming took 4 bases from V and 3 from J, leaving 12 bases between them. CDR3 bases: TGTGCCAGCAGCGCAGGGTTGGGAACAGATACGCAGTATTTT. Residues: CASSAGLGTDTQYF.

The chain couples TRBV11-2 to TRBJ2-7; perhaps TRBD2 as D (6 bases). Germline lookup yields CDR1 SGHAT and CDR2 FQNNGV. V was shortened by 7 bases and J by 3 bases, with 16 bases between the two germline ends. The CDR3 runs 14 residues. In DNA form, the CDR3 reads TGTGCCAGCACCATTTTGGCTAGCGACTACGAGCAGTACTTC. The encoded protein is CASTILASDYEQYF. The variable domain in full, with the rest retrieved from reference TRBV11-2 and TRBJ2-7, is EAGVAQSPRYKIIEKRQSVAFWCNPISGHATLYWYQQILGQGPKLLIQFQNNGVVDDSQLPKDRFSAERLKGVDSTLKIQPAKLEDSAVYLCASTILASDYEQYFGPGTRLTVT.

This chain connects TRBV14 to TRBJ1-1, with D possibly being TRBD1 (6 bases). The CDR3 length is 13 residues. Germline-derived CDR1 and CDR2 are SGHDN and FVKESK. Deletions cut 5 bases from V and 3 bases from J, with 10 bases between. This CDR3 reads CASSSHRDTEAFF. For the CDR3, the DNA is TGTGCCAGCAGCTCGCACAGGGACACTGAAGCTTTCTTT.

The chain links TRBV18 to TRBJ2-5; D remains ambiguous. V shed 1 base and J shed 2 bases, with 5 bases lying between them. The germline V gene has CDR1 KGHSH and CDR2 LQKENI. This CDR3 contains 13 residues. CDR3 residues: CASSPRGQETQYF. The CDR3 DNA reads TGTGCCAGCTCACCACGCGGACAAGAGACCCAGTACTTC. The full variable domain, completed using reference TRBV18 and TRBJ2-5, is NAGVMQNPRHLVRRRGQEARLRCSPMKGHSHVYWYRQLPEEGLKFMVYLQKENIIDESGMPKERFSAEFPKEGPSILRIQQVVRGDSAAYFCASSPRGQETQYFGPGTRLLVL.

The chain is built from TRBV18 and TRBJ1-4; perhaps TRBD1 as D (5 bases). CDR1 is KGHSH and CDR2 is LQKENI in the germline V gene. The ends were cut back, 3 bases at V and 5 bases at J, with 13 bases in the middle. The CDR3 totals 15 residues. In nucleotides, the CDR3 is TGTGCCAGCTCACCCCAACCCGGGGGGAATGAAAAACTGTTTTTT. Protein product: CASSPQPGGNEKLFF. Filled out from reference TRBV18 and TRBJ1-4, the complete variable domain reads NAGVMQNPRHLVRRRGQEARLRCSPMKGHSHVYWYRQLPEEGLKFMVYLQKENIIDESGMPKERFSAEFPKEGPSILRIQQVVRGDSAAYFCASSPQPGGNEKLFFGSGTQLSVL.

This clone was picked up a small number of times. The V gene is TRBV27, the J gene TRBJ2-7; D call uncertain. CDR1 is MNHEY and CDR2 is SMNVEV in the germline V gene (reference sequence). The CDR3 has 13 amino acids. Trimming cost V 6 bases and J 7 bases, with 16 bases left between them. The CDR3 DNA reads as TGTGCCAGCAGCCAAAGGCTACTACGGGAGCAGTACTTC. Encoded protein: CASSQRLLREQYF.

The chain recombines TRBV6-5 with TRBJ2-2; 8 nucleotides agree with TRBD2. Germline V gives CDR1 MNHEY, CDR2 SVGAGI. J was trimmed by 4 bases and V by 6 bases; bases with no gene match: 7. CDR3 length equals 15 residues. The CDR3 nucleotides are TGTGCCAGCAGCCCAGCGGGAGTTGCCACCGGGGAGCTGTTTTTT. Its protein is CASSPAGVATGELFF.